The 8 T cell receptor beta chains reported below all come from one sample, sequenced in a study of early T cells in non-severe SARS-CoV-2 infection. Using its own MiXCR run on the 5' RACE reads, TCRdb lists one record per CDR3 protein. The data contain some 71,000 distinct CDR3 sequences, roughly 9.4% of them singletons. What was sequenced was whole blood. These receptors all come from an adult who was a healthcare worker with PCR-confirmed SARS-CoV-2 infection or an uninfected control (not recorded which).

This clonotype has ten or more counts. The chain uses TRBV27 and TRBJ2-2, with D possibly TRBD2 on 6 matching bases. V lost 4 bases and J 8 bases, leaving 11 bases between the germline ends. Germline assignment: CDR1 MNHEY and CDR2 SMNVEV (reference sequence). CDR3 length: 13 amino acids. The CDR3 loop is CASSWAGGGELFF. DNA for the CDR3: TGTGCCAGCAGTTGGGCCGGAGGGGGGGAGCTGTTTTTT.

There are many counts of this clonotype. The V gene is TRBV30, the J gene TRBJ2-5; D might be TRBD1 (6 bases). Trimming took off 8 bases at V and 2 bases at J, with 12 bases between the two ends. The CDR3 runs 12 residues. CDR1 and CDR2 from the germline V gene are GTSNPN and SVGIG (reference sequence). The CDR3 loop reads CARDQGQETQYF. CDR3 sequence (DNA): TGTGCCCGCGATCAGGGGCAAGAGACCCAGTACTTC.

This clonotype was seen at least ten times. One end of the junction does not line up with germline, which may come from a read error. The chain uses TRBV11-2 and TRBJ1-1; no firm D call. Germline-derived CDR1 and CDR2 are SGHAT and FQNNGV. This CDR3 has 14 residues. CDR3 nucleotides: TGTGCCAGCAGCTTAGACGGGTCGAACACTGAAGTTTTCTTT. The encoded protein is CASSLDGSNTEVFF.

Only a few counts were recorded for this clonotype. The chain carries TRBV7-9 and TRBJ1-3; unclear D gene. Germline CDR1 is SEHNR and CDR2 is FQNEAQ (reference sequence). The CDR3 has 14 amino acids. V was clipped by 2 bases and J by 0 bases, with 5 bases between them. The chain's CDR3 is CASSLSGSGNTIYF. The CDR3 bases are TGTGCCAGCAGCTTAAGTGGCTCTGGAAACACCATATATTTT. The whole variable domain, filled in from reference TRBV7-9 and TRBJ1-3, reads DTGVSQNPRHKITKRGQNVTFRCDPISEHNRLYWYRQTLGQGPEFLTYFQNEAQLEKSRLLSDRFSAERPKGSFSTLEIQRTEQGDSAMYLCASSLSGSGNTIYFGEGSWLTVV.

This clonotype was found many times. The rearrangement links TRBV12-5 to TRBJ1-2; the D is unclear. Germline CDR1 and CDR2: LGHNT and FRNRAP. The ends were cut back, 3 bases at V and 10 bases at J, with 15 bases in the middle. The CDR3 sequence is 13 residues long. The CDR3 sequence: CASGFPLRGIYTF. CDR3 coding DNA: TGTGCTAGTGGTTTCCCGCTTCGCGGGATCTACACCTTC.

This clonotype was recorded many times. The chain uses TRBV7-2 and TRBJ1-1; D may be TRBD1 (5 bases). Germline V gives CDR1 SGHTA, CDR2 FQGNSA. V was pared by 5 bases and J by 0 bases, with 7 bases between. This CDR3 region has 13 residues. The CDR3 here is CASSQDMNTEAFF. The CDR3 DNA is TGTGCCAGCAGCCAGGACATGAACACTGAAGCTTTCTTT.

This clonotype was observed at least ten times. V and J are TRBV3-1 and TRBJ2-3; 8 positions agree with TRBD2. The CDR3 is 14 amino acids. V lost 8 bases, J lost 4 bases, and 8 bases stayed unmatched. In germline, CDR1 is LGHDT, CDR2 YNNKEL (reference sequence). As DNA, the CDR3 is TGTGCCAGCGCGGCGGGAGGTGGAGCAGATACGCAGTATTTT. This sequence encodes CASAAGGGADTQYF.

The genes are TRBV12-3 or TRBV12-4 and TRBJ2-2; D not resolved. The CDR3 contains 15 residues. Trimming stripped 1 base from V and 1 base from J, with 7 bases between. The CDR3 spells CASSLVKGNTGELFF. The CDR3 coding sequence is TGTGCCAGCAGTTTAGTAAAGGGGAACACCGGGGAGCTGTTTTTT.